Many counts were recorded for the clone carrying this T cell receptor beta chain. Its antigen is unidentified. The data derive from a study of CD8 T cells in ankylosing spondylitis. Overall study results and limits: In reactive arthritis synovial fluid and blood, some motif variants had been reported before. A TCR beta motif made of under 10 highly homologous variants seemed typical of ankylosing spondylitis blood.

Germline V gene data show CDR1 as SEHNR and CDR2 as FQNEAQ (reference sequence). V lost 3 bases to trimming and J lost 4 bases, with 11 bases between them. This CDR3 is built from 14 residues. With molecular barcodes, quantitative 5'-RACE was used to make the TCR beta libraries. TCRdb re-called the 5' RACE reads through MiXCR, storing one row per CDR3 protein. The profile shows approximately 540,000 distinct CDR3 sequences, about 13% of them singletons. The TCR sequence derives from a male donor with ankylosing spondylitis. The V gene is TRBV7-9, the J gene TRBJ2-3; unclear D gene. Input material: blood, either unsorted or a sorted T cell fraction (not recorded which). CDR3 coding DNA: TGTGCCAGCAGCTTGACCCAAAGCGCAGATACGCAGTATTTT. Its translation: CASSLTQSADTQYF.